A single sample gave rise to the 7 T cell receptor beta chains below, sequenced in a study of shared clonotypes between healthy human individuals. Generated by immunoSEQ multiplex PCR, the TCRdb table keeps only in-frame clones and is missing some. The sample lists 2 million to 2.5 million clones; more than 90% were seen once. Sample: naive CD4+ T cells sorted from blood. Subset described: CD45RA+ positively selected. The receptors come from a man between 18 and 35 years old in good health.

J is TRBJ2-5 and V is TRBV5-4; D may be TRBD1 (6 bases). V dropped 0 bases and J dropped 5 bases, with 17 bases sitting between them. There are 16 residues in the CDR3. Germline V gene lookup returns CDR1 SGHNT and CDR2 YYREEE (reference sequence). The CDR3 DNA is TGTGCCAGCAGCTTGGATACAGGGACCCCCGGGGAGACCCAGTACTTC. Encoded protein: CASSLDTGTPGETQYF.

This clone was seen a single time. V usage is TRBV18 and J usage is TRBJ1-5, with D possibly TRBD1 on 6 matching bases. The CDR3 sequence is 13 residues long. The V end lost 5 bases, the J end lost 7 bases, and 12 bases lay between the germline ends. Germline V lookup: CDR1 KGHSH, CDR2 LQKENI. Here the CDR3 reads CASSSSGGQPQHF. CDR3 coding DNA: TGTGCCAGCTCATCCTCGGGGGGCCAGCCCCAGCATTTT.

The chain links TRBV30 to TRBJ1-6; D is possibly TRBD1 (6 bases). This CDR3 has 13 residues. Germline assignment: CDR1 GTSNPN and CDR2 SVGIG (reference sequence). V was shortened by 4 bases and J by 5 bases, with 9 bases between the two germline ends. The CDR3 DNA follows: TGTGCCTGGACAGGGGAAGATAATTCACCCCTCCACTTT. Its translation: CAWTGEDNSPLHF.

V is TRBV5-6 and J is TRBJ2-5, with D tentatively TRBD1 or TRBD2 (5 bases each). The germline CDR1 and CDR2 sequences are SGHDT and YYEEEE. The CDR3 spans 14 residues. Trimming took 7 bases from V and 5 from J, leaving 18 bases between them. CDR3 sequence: CASSRDLWGETQYF. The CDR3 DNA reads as TGTGCCAGCTCCCGGGACCTGTGGGGGGAGACCCAGTACTTC.

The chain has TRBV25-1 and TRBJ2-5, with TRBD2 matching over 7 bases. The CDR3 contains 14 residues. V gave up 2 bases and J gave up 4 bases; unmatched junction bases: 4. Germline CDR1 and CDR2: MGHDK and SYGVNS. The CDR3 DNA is TGTGCCAGCAGTGAAGCGGGGAGGGGAGAGACCCAGTACTTC. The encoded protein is CASSEAGRGETQYF.

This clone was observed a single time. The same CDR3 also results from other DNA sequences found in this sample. The CDR3 DNA sequence: TGTGCCAGCAGCTCGCCTTACGAGCAGTACTTC. Translation: CASSSPYEQYF. The chain couples TRBV7-9 to TRBJ2-7; D not certain. V lost 4 bases and J lost 4, with 5 bases in between. The CDR3 has 11 amino acids. Germline V gene data show CDR1 as SEHNR and CDR2 as FQNEAQ (reference sequence).

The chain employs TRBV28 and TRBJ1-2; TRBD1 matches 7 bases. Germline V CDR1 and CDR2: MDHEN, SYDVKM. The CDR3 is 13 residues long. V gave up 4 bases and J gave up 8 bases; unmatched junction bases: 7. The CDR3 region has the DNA TGTGCCAGCAGTTCTCAGGACAGGTTCGGCTACACCTTC. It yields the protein CASSSQDRFGYTF.